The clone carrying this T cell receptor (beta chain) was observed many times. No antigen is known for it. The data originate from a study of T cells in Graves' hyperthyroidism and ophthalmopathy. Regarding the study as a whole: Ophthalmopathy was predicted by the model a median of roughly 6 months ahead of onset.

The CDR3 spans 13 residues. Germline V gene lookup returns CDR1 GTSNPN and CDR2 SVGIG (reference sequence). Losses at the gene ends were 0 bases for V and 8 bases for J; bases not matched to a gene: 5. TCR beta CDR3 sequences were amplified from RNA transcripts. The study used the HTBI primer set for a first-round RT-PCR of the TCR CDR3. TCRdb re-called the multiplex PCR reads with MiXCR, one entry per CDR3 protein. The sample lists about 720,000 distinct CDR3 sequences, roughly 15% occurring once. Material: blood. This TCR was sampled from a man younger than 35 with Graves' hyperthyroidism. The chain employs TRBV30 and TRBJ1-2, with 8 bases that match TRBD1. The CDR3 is CAWSVGTGDGYTF. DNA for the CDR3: TGTGCCTGGAGTGTAGGGACAGGTGACGGCTACACCTTC.